The 9 T cell receptor beta chains below all came from one sample that was sequenced in a study of cytomegalovirus exposure and HLA in healthy donors. Primers for the PCR totalled 60 Vbeta and 13 Jbeta. Sequencing was performed with immunoSEQ multiplex PCR; in TCRdb, only in-frame clones are kept and a portion is missing. This sample has some 90,000 clones; over 70% occur once, and the top ten carry roughly 25%. The sequenced material came from PBMCs. The origin of the receptors is a woman aged 45 to 65 in good health and CMV-seropositive.

The chain links TRBV5-5 to TRBJ2-1; D remains unclear. Germline CDR1 SGHKS, CDR2 YYEKEE (reference sequence). V lost 4 bases and J lost 7, with 9 bases in between. This CDR3 contains 12 residues. The CDR3 nucleotides read TGTGCCAGCAGCGCGACTTTAAATGAGCAGTTCTTC. Translation gives CASSATLNEQFF.

The sample holds one count of this clone. The chain joins TRBV5-1 to TRBJ2-1; TRBD2 aligns across 14 bases. The CDR3 sequence is 16 residues long. Trimming cost V 4 bases and J 4 bases; bases outside gene matches: 4. Germline V CDR1 and CDR2: SGHRS, YFSETQ. The CDR3: CASSGGLAGVYNEQFF. In DNA form, the CDR3 reads TGCGCCAGCAGCGGGGGACTAGCGGGGGTTTACAATGAGCAGTTCTTC.

This chain links TRBV7-2 with TRBJ2-1; TRBD2 matches at 9 bases. The trim removed 5 bases at V and 2 bases at J, leaving 4 bases unmatched. The germline V gene has CDR1 SGHTA and CDR2 FQGNSA. This CDR3 spans 15 amino acids. The CDR3 bases are TGTGCCAGCAGCCTTATAGCGGGGGCCTACAATGAGCAGTTCTTC. Translation: CASSLIAGAYNEQFF.

The chain is built from TRBV6-1 and TRBJ1-2; D is possibly TRBD1 (5 bases). The CDR3 spans 13 residues. Per germline, CDR1 MNHNS and CDR2 SASEGT. V was clipped by 5 bases and J by 4 bases, with 11 bases between them. The CDR3 loop is CASSWQGGYGYTF. The CDR3, as DNA: TGTGCCAGCAGTTGGCAGGGAGGCTATGGCTACACCTTC.

This chain joins TRBV27 and TRBJ2-7, with 9 bases lining up with TRBD2. Trimming removed 5 bases from V and 2 bases from J; junction bases left unmatched: 7. CDR1 is MNHEY and CDR2 is SMNVEV in the germline V gene (reference sequence). The length of the CDR3 is 15 residues. The CDR3 region has the DNA TGTGCCAGCAGTCCGCGGGAGGGGCAGACCTACGAGCAGTACGTC. This codes for CASSPREGQTYEQYV.

J is TRBJ1-2 and V is TRBV14; tentatively, D is TRBD1 (5 bases). Trimming shortened V by 1 base and J by 5 bases, and 11 bases separated the two germline ends. The CDR3 runs to 14 residues. Per the germline V gene, CDR1 is SGHDN and CDR2 is FVKESK. For the CDR3, the DNA is TGTGCCAGCAGCCAAGTCAGCAGGGCATATGGCTACACCTTC. Its protein is CASSQVSRAYGYTF.

The rearrangement joins TRBV6-6 to TRBJ1-2; TRBD1 might be the D (6 bases). The CDR3 has 16 amino acids. Looked up from germline, CDR1 is MNHNY and CDR2 is SVGAGI (reference sequence). The V and J ends lost 7 bases and 0 bases respectively, with 18 bases between them. DNA of the CDR3: TGTGCCAGCATCCTTGGACAGCGACAAGCTAACTATGGCTACACCTTC. It yields the protein CASILGQRQANYGYTF.

In nucleotides, the CDR3 is TGTGCCAGCAGCCTCAGCGGGGGGGTGTCCTACAATGAGCAGTTCTTC. Amino acids: CASSLSGGVSYNEQFF. V usage is TRBV7-3 and J usage is TRBJ2-1; 10 nucleotides match TRBD2. The CDR3 has 16 amino acids. The ends lost 5 bases at V and 1 base at J; junction bases unmatched: 5. Per the germline V gene, CDR1 is SGHTA and CDR2 is FQGTGA.

This chain uses TRBV6-5 with TRBJ2-2; D not certain. The length of the CDR3 is 12 residues. In germline, CDR1 is MNHEY, CDR2 SVGAGI. Trimming left V 1 base short and J 5 bases short, with 2 bases between. DNA for the CDR3: TGTGCCAGCAGTTACTTAACCGGGGAGCTGTTTTTT. It yields the protein CASSYLTGELFF.